This TCR beta chain was identified during a study of cytotoxic CD8 clonotypes in ibrutinib-treated CLL. Study-wide context: Partial response occurred in about 25 patients and complete response in 2; at median approximately 68 months, approximately 14 remained remitted and 12 progressed. The study, taken as a whole, reports: Exceeding age-matched healthy donors, baseline clonality also tracked the counts of circulating CD8+ T cells. Lymph node repertoires were not studied, and sampling times were unmatched.

Details on this clone: The antigen remains unidentified.

The V gene lost 5 bases and the J gene lost 6 bases, with 15 bases spanning the gap. This CDR3 comprises 14 residues. From germline, CDR1 is MDHEN and CDR2 SYDVKM. The method was immunoSEQ multiplex PCR; TCRdb's version includes in-frame clones alone and lacks a portion of them. This table holds 130,000 or so clones, 70% to 85% found once. The sequenced sample was PBMCs, obtained after 12 months of ibrutinib treatment. This chain connects TRBV28 to TRBJ2-3, with D possibly TRBD1 on 6 matching bases. This TCR was sampled from a human donor with chronic lymphocytic leukemia. The CDR3 sequence is CASSPRGSLDTQYF. The CDR3 DNA reads TGTGCCAGCAGTCCTAGGGGGAGTTTGGATACGCAGTATTTT.